The 21 T cell receptor beta chains reported below all come from one sample, sequenced in a study of blood T cell repertoires in COVID-19. TCRdb keeps only in-frame clones here, not all; method: immunoSEQ multiplex PCR. The table has 310,000 or so clones, 89% seen once; the top ten hold around a tenth. The sequenced sample consisted of PBMCs or T cells enriched from blood (not recorded which). The source of these receptors is a woman aged 40 to 50 who had recovered from COVID-19.

The rearrangement joins TRBV14 to TRBJ2-3; tentative D call: TRBD1 (6 bases). Trimming pared 4 bases from V and 0 bases from J, leaving 20 bases between. Germline V gene lookup returns CDR1 SGHDN and CDR2 FVKESK. The CDR3 is 18 residues long. Here the CDR3 reads CASSLTLLQGPSTDTQYF. The CDR3 coding sequence is TGTGCCAGCAGCCTGACCCTTCTACAGGGTCCTAGCACAGATACGCAGTATTTT.

The V call is TRBV7-8, the J call TRBJ2-1; 9 positions agree with TRBD1. CDR3 length: 14 residues. Trimming cost V 5 bases and J 3 bases; bases outside gene matches: 2. In germline, CDR1 is SGHVS, CDR2 FQNEAQ. This CDR3 reads CASSAGQGYNEQFF. Here the CDR3 DNA reads TGTGCCAGCAGCGCGGGACAGGGCTACAATGAGCAGTTCTTC.

V usage is TRBV11-3 and J usage is TRBJ2-1, with TRBD2 matching 10 bases. In germline, CDR1 is SGHNT, CDR2 YENEEA. This CDR3 comprises 15 residues. With V trimmed by 4 bases and J by 4 bases, 4 bases remained unmatched. CDR3: CASSSETSGYNEQFF. The CDR3 DNA is TGTGCCAGCAGCTCCGAGACTAGCGGGTACAATGAGCAGTTCTTC.

This rearrangement joins TRBV28 to TRBJ2-7, with 9 bases that match TRBD1. The CDR3 runs to 17 residues. Germline values: CDR1 MDHEN, CDR2 SYDVKM. The trim removed 3 bases at V and 0 bases at J, leaving 9 bases unmatched. The DNA of the CDR3 is TGTGCCAGCAGTTTTAGCCCGGACAGGGGCTACTCCTACGAGCAGTACTTC. It translates to CASSFSPDRGYSYEQYF.

This chain links TRBV19 with TRBJ2-3, with TRBD2 matching 8 bases. Germline CDR1 and CDR2: LNHDA and SQIVND (reference sequence). J gave up 6 bases and V 1 base, and 9 bases lay outside the gene matches. The CDR3 is 16 residues long. The chain's CDR3 is CASSIGGGQALDTQYF. The CDR3 region has the DNA TGTGCCAGTAGTATAGGCGGGGGGCAGGCCTTGGATACGCAGTATTTT.

This clone has just one count. The J gene is TRBJ2-2, the V gene TRBV7-3; D ambiguous. Germline V gene sequence: CDR1 SGHTA, CDR2 FQGTGA. The CDR3 has 12 residues. The V end was cut by 5 bases, the J end by 5 bases, with 6 bases between. The CDR3 sequence: CASSPTTGELFF. CDR3 nucleotide sequence: TGTGCCAGCAGCCCAACAACCGGGGAGCTGTTTTTT.

This chain connects TRBV18 to TRBJ2-1; weak D call: TRBD2 (6 bases). Trimming took 3 bases from V and 2 from J, leaving 11 bases between them. Germline V gene data show CDR1 as KGHSH and CDR2 as LQKENI. The CDR3 contains 15 residues. The CDR3 nucleotides are TGTGCCAGCTCACCTAGCGGAGGGGCCTACAATGAGCAGTTCTTC. It translates to CASSPSGGAYNEQFF. The full variable domain, its missing parts supplied by reference TRBV18 and TRBJ2-1, is NAGVMQNPRHLVRRRGQEARLRCSPMKGHSHVYWYRQLPEEGLKFMVYLQKENIIDESGMPKERFSAEFPKEGPSILRIQQVVRGDSAAYFCASSPSGGAYNEQFFGPGTRLTVL.

The chain links TRBV28 to TRBJ2-7; D might be TRBD2 (6 bases). V was cut by 7 bases and J by 0 bases, with 19 bases left in between. This CDR3 spans 16 amino acids. CDR1 is MDHEN, CDR2 SYDVKM, per germline. CDR3 nucleotide sequence: TGTGCCAGCAAGGGGTCTAGAGGGACTCTCTCCTACGAGCAGTACTTC. Amino acids: CASKGSRGTLSYEQYF.

This chain's CDR3 is CASRWVVDSTNEQYF. DNA for the CDR3: TGTGCCAGCAGATGGGTAGTGGACAGCACCAACGAGCAGTACTTC. V is TRBV2 and J is TRBJ2-7, with D perhaps TRBD1 (6 bases). CDR3 length: 15 residues. Trimming took off 6 bases at V and 5 bases at J, with 20 bases between the two ends. Looked up from germline, CDR1 is SNHLY and CDR2 is FYNNEI.

This clone was seen only a few times. This chain joins TRBV7-6 and TRBJ2-7, with TRBD2 matching over 8 bases. The CDR3 contains 15 residues. Germline assignment: CDR1 SGHVS and CDR2 FNYEAQ. The trim removed 0 bases at V and 4 bases at J, leaving 5 bases unmatched. The CDR3 DNA reads as TGTGCCAGCAGCTTAGCGACGGGGGGGTGGTACGAGCAGTACTTC. Amino acids: CASSLATGGWYEQYF.

CDR3 region: CASRGAGYNEQFF. The CDR3 nucleotides read TGTGCCAGCAGGGGGGCAGGGTACAATGAGCAGTTCTTC. The chain carries TRBV27 and TRBJ2-1; D possibly corresponds to TRBD1 (6 bases). Trimming cost V 6 bases and J 4 bases, with 10 bases left between them. This CDR3 comprises 13 residues. In germline, CDR1 is MNHEY, CDR2 SMNVEV (reference sequence).

The chain uses TRBV14 and TRBJ1-4; 9 bases are shared with TRBD1. CDR3 length equals 19 residues. Germline assignment: CDR1 SGHDN and CDR2 FVKESK. Unmatched junction bases numbered 16, after V lost 0 bases and J lost 8 bases. CDR3 DNA: TGTGCCAGCAGCCAAGATAACTCGGGACAGGGCTATAGGAACGAAAAACTGTTTTTT. Its translation is CASSQDNSGQGYRNEKLFF.

The J gene is TRBJ1-2, the V gene TRBV6-5, with a tentative D call TRBD1 (5 bases). The length of the CDR3 is 11 residues. V was clipped by 11 bases and J by 6 bases, with 13 bases between them. Germline CDR1 reads MNHEY; CDR2 reads SVGAGI. CDR3 nucleotides: TGTGCCCCTGGGGGGGGAAATGGCTACACCTTC. This encodes CAPGGGNGYTF.

This chain's CDR3 is CASRSGQPEAFF. The CDR3 DNA reads TGTGCCAGCAGAAGCGGACAGCCTGAAGCTTTCTTT. V gene TRBV28 combines with J gene TRBJ1-1; a weak D match, TRBD1 (6 bases). The length of the CDR3 is 12 residues. The ends were cut back, 6 bases at V and 6 bases at J, with 11 bases in the middle. The germline CDR1 and CDR2 sequences are MDHEN and SYDVKM.

In the case of this clone: The germline gene is not matched at one end of the junction; a read error may be the cause. This sequence joins TRBV5-1 and TRBJ2-1, with 7 bases lining up with TRBD1. The germline V gene has CDR1 SGHRS and CDR2 YFSETQ. The CDR3 has 14 amino acids. CDR3 nucleotide sequence: TGCGCCAGCAGCCAGGGGACAGTCTACGATGAGCAGTTCTTC. Amino acids: CASSQGTVYDEQFF.

The rearrangement uses TRBV2 and TRBJ2-2, with 7 bases identical to TRBD1. Germline assignment: CDR1 SNHLY and CDR2 FYNNEI. The junction had 13 bases not matched to a gene; V was cut back by 7 bases and J by 8 bases. This CDR3 region has 15 residues. This CDR3 reads CASTPGTDLRGELFF. The CDR3 nucleotides are TGTGCCAGCACCCCCGGGACAGACCTTAGAGGGGAGCTGTTTTTT.

The CDR3, as DNA: TGTGCCAGTAGTATAGAAGGCACAGCCCAGAACACTGAAGCTTTCTTT. Amino acid sequence: CASSIEGTAQNTEAFF. The chain links TRBV19 to TRBJ1-1; D not resolved. Germline CDR1 and CDR2: LNHDA and SQIVND (reference sequence). CDR3 length: 16 amino acids. V shed 0 bases and J shed 1 base, with 12 bases lying between them.

The V gene is TRBV6-5, the J gene TRBJ2-6, with a possible D match to TRBD2 (7 bases). Trimming took off 0 bases at V and 4 bases at J, with 10 bases between the two ends. Looked up from germline, CDR1 is MNHEY and CDR2 is SVGAGI. There are 16 residues in the CDR3. DNA for the CDR3: TGTGCCAGCAGTTACTCTGCGGGGGCGGGGGCCAACGTCCTGACTTTC. Translated: CASSYSAGAGANVLTF.

This sequence joins TRBV6-5 and TRBJ2-7; TRBD1 matches at 11 bases. The ends lost 0 bases at V and 3 bases at J; junction bases unmatched: 4. CDR1 and CDR2 (germline): MNHEY, SVGAGI. This CDR3 is built from 16 residues. DNA of the CDR3: TGTGCCAGCAGTTACTCGAGGACAGGGGGCATCTACGAGCAGTACTTC. It is translated as CASSYSRTGGIYEQYF.

This clone was detected once. The chain is built from TRBV27 and TRBJ1-2; TRBD1 might be the D (5 bases). The V gene's germline CDR1 is MNHEY and CDR2 SMNVEV (reference sequence). The V gene lost 6 bases and the J gene lost 2 bases, with 10 bases spanning the gap. CDR3 length equals 13 residues. This CDR3 is CASRHGGNYGYTF. The DNA of the CDR3 is TGTGCCAGCAGGCACGGGGGGAACTATGGCTACACCTTC.

The rearrangement uses TRBV12-3 or TRBV12-4 and TRBJ2-5; D remains unclear. The CDR3 totals 12 residues. With 1 base removed from V and 7 bases from J, the gap between germline ends came to 7 bases. The CDR3 DNA sequence: TGTGCCAGCAGTTTAGACCGGAGGACCCAGTACTTC. Amino acid sequence: CASSLDRRTQYF.